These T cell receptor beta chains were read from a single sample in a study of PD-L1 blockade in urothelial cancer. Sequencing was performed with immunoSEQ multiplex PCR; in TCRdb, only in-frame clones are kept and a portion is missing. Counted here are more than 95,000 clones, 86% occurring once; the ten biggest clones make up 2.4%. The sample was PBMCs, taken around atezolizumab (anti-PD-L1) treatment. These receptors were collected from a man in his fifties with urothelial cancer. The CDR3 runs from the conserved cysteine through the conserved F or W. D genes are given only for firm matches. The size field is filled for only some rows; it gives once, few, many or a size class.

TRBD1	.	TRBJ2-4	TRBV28	CASTDRDRGNIQYF	TGTGCCAGCACAGACCGGGACAGGGGAAACATTCAGTACTTC
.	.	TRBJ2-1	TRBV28	CASSSPFTRDEQFF	TGTGCCAGCAGTTCCCCGTTCACCCGAGATGAGCAGTTCTTC
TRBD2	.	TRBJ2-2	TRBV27	CASSLSGTNTGELFF	TGTGCCAGCAGTTTAAGCGGGACGAACACCGGGGAGCTGTTTTTT
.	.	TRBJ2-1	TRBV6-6	CASARGPSYNEQFF	TGTGCCAGCGCGCGGGGGCCCTCCTACAATGAGCAGTTCTTC
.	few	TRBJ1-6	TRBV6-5	CASSPDTYNSPLHF	TGTGCCAGCAGCCCTGACACCTACAATTCACCCCTCCACTTT
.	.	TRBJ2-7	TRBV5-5	CASRQELAVAGYEQYF	TGTGCCAGCAGACAAGAACTAGCTGTAGCAGGCTACGAGCAGTACTTC
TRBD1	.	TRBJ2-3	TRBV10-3	CAISGKTGSTDTQYF	TGTGCCATCAGCGGCAAGACAGGGAGCACAGATACGCAGTATTTT
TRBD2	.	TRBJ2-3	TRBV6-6	CASSPQREGHDTQYF	TGTGCCAGCAGTCCCCAGCGGGAGGGTCATGATACGCAGTATTTT
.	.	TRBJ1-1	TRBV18	CASSPGVGGRTEAFF	TGTGCCAGCTCACCAGGGGTTGGGGGCAGGACTGAAGCTTTCTTT
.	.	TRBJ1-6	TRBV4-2	CASSQGRDSPLHF	TGTGCCAGCAGCCAAGGGAGAGATTCACCCCTCCACTTT
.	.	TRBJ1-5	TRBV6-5	CASKEENQPQHF	TGTGCCAGCAAGGAGGAGAATCAGCCCCAGCATTTT
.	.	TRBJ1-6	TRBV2	CASSEFSDYNSPLHF	TGTGCCAGCAGTGAGTTCTCAGACTATAATTCACCCCTCCACTTT
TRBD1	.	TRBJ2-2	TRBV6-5	CAIRRTGETGELFF	TGTGCCATCAGAAGGACAGGGGAGACCGGGGAGCTGTTTTTT
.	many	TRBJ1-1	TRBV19	CASSRHAGDTEAFF	TGTGCCAGTAGTAGACACGCCGGGGACACTGAAGCTTTCTTT
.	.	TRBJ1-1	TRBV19	CASTEGAEAFF	TGTGCCAGTACCGAGGGGGCTGAAGCTTTCTTT
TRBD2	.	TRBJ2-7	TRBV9	CASSVDGRAGGVYEQYF	TGTGCCAGCAGCGTAGACGGCCGGGCGGGAGGGGTATACGAGCAGTACTTC
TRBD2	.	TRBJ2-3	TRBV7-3	CASSLTKAGVSDTQYF	TGTGCCAGCAGCTTAACGAAAGCGGGAGTGTCAGATACGCAGTATTTT
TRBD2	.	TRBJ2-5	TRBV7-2	CASSFGASGRETQYF	TGTGCCAGCAGCTTCGGGGCTAGCGGGAGGGAGACCCAGTACTTC
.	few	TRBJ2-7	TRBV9	CASSPGNSFYEQYF	TGTGCCAGCTCCCCAGGGAACAGCTTCTACGAGCAGTACTTC
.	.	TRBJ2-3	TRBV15	CATSRDLQGITDTQYF	TGTGCCACCAGCAGAGATCTTCAGGGAATAACAGATACGCAGTATTTT
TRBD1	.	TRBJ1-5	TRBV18	CASSPDRGGQPQHF	TGTGCCAGCTCACCAGACAGGGGGGGTCAGCCCCAGCATTTT
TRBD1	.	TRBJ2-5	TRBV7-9	CASSPPGQMMRDTQYF	TGTGCCAGCAGTCCCCCGGGACAGATGATGAGAGACACCCAGTACTTC
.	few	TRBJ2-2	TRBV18	CASSSGGELFF	TGTGCCAGCTCATCGGGCGGGGAGCTGTTTTTT
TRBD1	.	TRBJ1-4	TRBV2	CASSRTGNNEKLFF	TGTGCCAGCAGTCGGACAGGAAATAATGAAAAACTGTTTTTT
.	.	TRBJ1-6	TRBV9	CASSVVGEPLALHF	TGTGCCAGCAGCGTAGTTGGGGAGCCCCTGGCCCTCCACTTT
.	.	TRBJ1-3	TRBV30	CAWRTAGQLNTIYF	TGTGCCTGGAGGACCGCGGGGCAATTAAACACCATATATTTT
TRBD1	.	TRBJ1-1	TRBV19	CASSRQGALGSEAFF	TGTGCCAGTAGCCGCCAGGGGGCGCTTGGCTCTGAAGCTTTCTTT
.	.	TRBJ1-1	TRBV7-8	CASSTSGHPNTEAFF	TGTGCCAGCAGCACATCGGGACACCCGAACACTGAAGCTTTCTTT
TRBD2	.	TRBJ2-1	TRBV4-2	CASSQEGGRVYNEQFF	TGTGCCAGCAGCCAAGAGGGTGGGAGGGTTTACAATGAGCAGTTCTTC
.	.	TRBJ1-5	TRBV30	CAWSVLGGGGQPQHF	TGTGCCTGGAGTGTACTCGGGGGGGGCGGCCAGCCCCAGCATTTT
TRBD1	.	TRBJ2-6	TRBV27	CASSIARDSTSGANVLTF	TGTGCCAGCAGCATAGCCCGGGACAGTACCTCTGGGGCCAACGTCCTGACTTTC
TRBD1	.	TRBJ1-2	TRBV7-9	CASAERDSGASGYTF	TGTGCCAGCGCCGAACGGGACAGTGGCGCTAGTGGCTACACCTTC
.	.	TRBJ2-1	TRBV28	CASSFYGSYNEQFF	TGTGCCAGCAGTTTCTACGGGAGTTACAATGAGCAGTTCTTC
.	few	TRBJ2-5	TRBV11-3	CASSQGGDGETQYF	TGTGCCAGCAGCCAAGGGGGAGATGGGGAGACCCAGTACTTC
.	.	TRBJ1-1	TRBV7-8	CASSIHRNTEAFF	TGTGCCAGCAGCATACATCGTAACACTGAAGCTTTCTTT
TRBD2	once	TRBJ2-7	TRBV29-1	CSVRAGGTYEQYF	TGCAGCGTGAGAGCGGGGGGAACCTACGAGCAGTACTTC